The 5 T cell receptor beta chains given below trace back to one sample, sequenced in a study of PD-1 blockade in classical Hodgkin lymphoma. This table comes from immunoSEQ multiplex PCR, and its TCRdb copy is limited to in-frame clones, with some not included. The sample contains more than 30,000 clones, about 80% of which appear only once. Brentuximab vedotin exposure varied, and every patient relapsed after autologous stem cell transplantation. This material consisted of peripheral blood mononuclear cells (PBMCs), taken before the second cycle of nivolumab. These receptor sequences come from a human donor with classical Hodgkin lymphoma.

This clone was seen only a few times. This rearrangement joins TRBV4-1 to TRBJ1-2; D is perhaps TRBD1 (6 bases). Between the trimmed V and J ends, which lost 1 base and 7 bases, there was a span of 13 bases. The CDR3 runs 14 residues. Germline values: CDR1 MGHRA, CDR2 YSYEKL. The chain's CDR3 is CASSQVSGEGGYTF. The CDR3 DNA reads as TGCGCCAGCAGCCAAGTTTCAGGGGAGGGTGGCTACACCTTC.

This clone was counted only a few times. The chain has TRBV5-6 and TRBJ1-4, with a weak D call TRBD1 (5 bases). The germline CDR1 and CDR2 sequences are SGHDT and YYEEEE. With 1 base removed from V and 3 bases from J, the gap between germline ends came to 10 bases. CDR3 length equals 15 residues. The CDR3 nucleotides are TGTGCCAGCAGCTTGTTCCCGGGGGCTAATGAAAAACTGTTTTTT. Translating gives CASSLFPGANEKLFF.

This rearrangement joins TRBV29-1 to TRBJ2-7; no reliable D call. Trimming removed 6 bases from V and 0 bases from J, with 15 bases in between. The CDR3 loop spans 14 amino acids. CDR1 is SQVTM and CDR2 is ANQGSEA in the germline V gene. CDR3: CSVAFRAASYEQYF. In DNA, the CDR3 is TGCAGCGTCGCTTTTAGGGCAGCCTCCTACGAGCAGTACTTC.

The V gene is TRBV16, the J gene TRBJ2-3; weak D call: TRBD2 (6 bases). The CDR3 loop spans 13 amino acids. Germline V lookup: CDR1 KGHSY, CDR2 FQNENV. V lost 3 bases, J lost 3 bases, and 7 bases lay in between. This CDR3 reads CASSQGGTDTQYF. CDR3 sequence (DNA): TGTGCCAGCAGCCAGGGAGGAACAGATACGCAGTATTTT.

This clone was recorded once. The chain recombines TRBV27 with TRBJ2-5; D is unresolved. The J call may be mistaken, given a closer DNA end match to TRBJ2-7. CDR1 is MNHEY and CDR2 is SMNVEV in the germline V gene (reference sequence). The CDR3 is 11 residues long. This chain's CDR3 is CASSNFYEQYF. The CDR3 DNA is TGTGCCAGCAGCAATTTCTACGAGCAGTACTTC.